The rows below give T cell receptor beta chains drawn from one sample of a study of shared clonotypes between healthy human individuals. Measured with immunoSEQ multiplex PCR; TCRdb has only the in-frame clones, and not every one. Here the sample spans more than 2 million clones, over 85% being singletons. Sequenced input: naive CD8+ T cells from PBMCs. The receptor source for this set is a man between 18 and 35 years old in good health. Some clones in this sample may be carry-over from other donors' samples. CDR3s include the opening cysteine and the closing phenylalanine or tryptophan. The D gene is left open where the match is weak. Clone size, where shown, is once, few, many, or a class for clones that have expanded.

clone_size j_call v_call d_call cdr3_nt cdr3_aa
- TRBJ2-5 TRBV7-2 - TGTGCCAGCAGCTCAGGGTTGCGAGAGACCCAGTACTTC CASSSGLRETQYF
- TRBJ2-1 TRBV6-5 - TGTGCCAGCAGTTACTCGACCGGGACTCAAAAAAATGAGCAGTTCTTC CASSYSTGTQKNEQFF
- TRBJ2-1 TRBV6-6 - TGTGCCAGCAGTCCAATATCGTCCTGGGATGAGCAGTTCTTC CASSPISSWDEQFF
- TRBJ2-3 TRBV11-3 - TGTGCCAGCAGCTTAAGATCTGACCCAGATACGCAGTATTTT CASSLRSDPDTQYF
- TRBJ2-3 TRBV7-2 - TGTGCCAGCAGCTTAGGGAACTTAGGGACTTCAGATACGCAGTATTTT CASSLGNLGTSDTQYF
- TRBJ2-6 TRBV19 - TGTGCCAGTAGTATCGGAGGGGTTAACTCTGGGGCCAACGTCCTGACTTTC CASSIGGVNSGANVLTF
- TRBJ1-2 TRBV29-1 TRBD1 TGCAGCGGACGACAGGGTGCTGGCTACACCTTC CSGRQGAGYTF
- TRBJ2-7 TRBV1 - TGCACCAGCAGCCAACCCGGGGCTAGCGTGACCTACGAGCAGTACTTC CTSSQPGASVTYEQYF
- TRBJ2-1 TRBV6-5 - TGTGCCAGCAGTTACTCGGGGTCTAGCGTCTACAATGAGCAGTTCTTC CASSYSGSSVYNEQFF
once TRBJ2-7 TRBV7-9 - TGTGCCAGCAGCGTTGCAGAGGGGTACGAGCAGTACTTC CASSVAEGYEQYF
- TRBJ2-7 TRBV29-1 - TGCAGCGCTCGACAGGATACCTACGAGCAGTACTTC CSARQDTYEQYF
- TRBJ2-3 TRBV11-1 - TGTGCCAGCAGCTTAGGGTCCTTCACAGATACGCAGTATTTT CASSLGSFTDTQYF
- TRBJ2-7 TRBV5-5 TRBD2 TGTGCCAGCAGCTCCGTTCTAGCGGGAGGCGAGCAGTACTTC CASSSVLAGGEQYF
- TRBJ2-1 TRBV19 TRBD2 TGTGCCAGTAGTCCTCAAACTAGCGGGAACCGCTACAATGAGCAGTTCTTC CASSPQTSGNRYNEQFF
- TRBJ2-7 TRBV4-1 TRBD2 TGCGCCAGCAGCCATAGAGTAGCGGGAGGGCCGGGGGAGCAGTACTTC CASSHRVAGGPGEQYF
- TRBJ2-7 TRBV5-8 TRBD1 TGTGCCAGCAGCCCCCGGGACAGAATAACTTCCTACGAGCAGTACTTC CASSPRDRITSYEQYF
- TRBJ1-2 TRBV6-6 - TGTGCCAGCAGTTTTTTAGAGGGAAGCTATGGCTACACCTTC CASSFLEGSYGYTF
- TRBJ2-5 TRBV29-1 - TGCAGCGTTGAGCCCCGAGGGGCAGGTACCGATCAAGAGACCCAGTACTTC CSVEPRGAGTDQETQYF
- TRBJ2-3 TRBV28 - TGTGCCAGCAGTTTAGGGGACGGGCCCCTAATAGATACGCAGTATTTT CASSLGDGPLIDTQYF
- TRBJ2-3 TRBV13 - TGTGCCAGCAGTTCCACAGATACGCAGTATTTT CASSSTDTQYF
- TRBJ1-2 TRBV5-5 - TGTGCCAGCAGCTTGGATAGATTTTCCTATGGCTACACCTTC CASSLDRFSYGYTF
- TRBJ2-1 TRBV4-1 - TGCGCCAGCAGCCAGAGGGACCGAAGGTTGCTTGAGCAGTTCTTC CASSQRDRRLLEQFF
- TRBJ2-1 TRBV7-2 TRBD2 TGTGCCAGCAGCTTAATCGCACTAGCGGGATACAAACTCAATGAGCAGTTCTTC CASSLIALAGYKLNEQFF
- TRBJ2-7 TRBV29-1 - TGCAGCGTTGAACACCCCCGGACTCCCGAGCAGTACTTC CSVEHPRTPEQYF
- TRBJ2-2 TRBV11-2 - TGTGCCAGCAGCTTGTACAAACGCTCGGGACCCGGGGAGCTGTTTTTT CASSLYKRSGPGELFF
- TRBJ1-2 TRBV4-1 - TGCGCCAGCAGCCAAGGGGCCCTTTATGGCTACACCTTC CASSQGALYGYTF
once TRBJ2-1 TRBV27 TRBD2 TGTGCCAGCAGTCCCATTACTAGCGGCTCCTACAATGAGCAGTTCTTC CASSPITSGSYNEQFF
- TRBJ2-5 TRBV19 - TGTGCCAGTAGTATAGATCTCCCTAGGGCGGAGACCCAGTACTTC CASSIDLPRAETQYF
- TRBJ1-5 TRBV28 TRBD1 TGTGCCAGCAGTTGGACAGGGGATCAGCCCCAGCATTTT CASSWTGDQPQHF
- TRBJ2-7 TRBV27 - TGTGCCAGCAGACTGGGCTACGAGCAGTACTTC CASRLGYEQYF
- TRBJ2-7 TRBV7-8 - TGTGCCACCCGCGAGGGCCCTTCGCCTTACGAGCAGTACTTT CATREGPSPYEQYF
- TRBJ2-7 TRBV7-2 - TGTGCCAGCAGCTTAGAAGGTAGGGGGCTAGCGGCGACCTACGAGCAGTACTTC CASSLEGRGLAATYEQYF
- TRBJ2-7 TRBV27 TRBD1 TGTGCCAGCAGTGACAGGGGCGACCCCTACGAGCAGTACTTC CASSDRGDPYEQYF
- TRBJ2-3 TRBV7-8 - TGTGCCAGCAGCTTAGAGTTGGGACAACCCACAGATACGCAGTATTTT CASSLELGQPTDTQYF
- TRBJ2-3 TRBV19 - TGTGCCAGTAGTCTGGCTAGTACCAGCACAGATACGCAGTATTTT CASSLASTSTDTQYF
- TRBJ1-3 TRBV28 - TGTGCCAGCAGTTTATCCGCAGGGGACGGTGGAAACACCATATATTTT CASSLSAGDGGNTIYF
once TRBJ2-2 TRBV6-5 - TGTGCCAGCAGTTACTCGGGCGGGACCACCGGGGAGCTGTTTTTT CASSYSGGTTGELFF
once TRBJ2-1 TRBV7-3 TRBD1 TGTGCCAGCAGCTCGAACCGGGACAGGACCTACAATGAGCAGTTCTTC CASSSNRDRTYNEQFF
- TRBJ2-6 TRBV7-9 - TGTGCCAGCAGCTTGGGGGCCGGGGCCAACGTCCTGACTTTC CASSLGAGANVLTF
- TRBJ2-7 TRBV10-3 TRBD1 TGTGCCATAGGTGACAGGGACTACGAGCAGTACTTC CAIGDRDYEQYF
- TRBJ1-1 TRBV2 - TGTGCCAGCAGGTGGGGTCCGGGATTAGGGAACACTGAAGCTTTCTTT CASRWGPGLGNTEAFF
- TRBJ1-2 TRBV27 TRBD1 TGTGCCACCGGGACAGGCCTCGCACTGTATGGCTACACCTTC CATGTGLALYGYTF
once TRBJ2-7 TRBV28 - TGTGCCAGCAGTTTGGCCTGGTTGGAGCAGTACTTC CASSLAWLEQYF
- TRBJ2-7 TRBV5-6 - TGTGCCAGCACCGTAGGAGGGGGGACCGAAGGTTACGAGCAGTACTTC CASTVGGGTEGYEQYF
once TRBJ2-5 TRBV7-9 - TGTGCCAGCAGTTTGGCAGCACAAGAGACCCAGTACTTC CASSLAAQETQYF
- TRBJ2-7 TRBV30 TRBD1 TGTGCCTGGGGGACAGCCTCCTACGAGCAGTACTTC CAWGTASYEQYF
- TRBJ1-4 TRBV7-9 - TGTGCCAGCAGCGGCCGGGACGAGCGAAATGAAAAACTGTTTTTT CASSGRDERNEKLFF
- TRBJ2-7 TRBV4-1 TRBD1 TGCGCCAGCAGCCAAGAAAACCGACAGGGATGGGAGCAGTACTTC CASSQENRQGWEQYF
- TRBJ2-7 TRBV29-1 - TGCAGCGTTGAGAGAGGAGATTCCTACGAGCAGTACTTC CSVERGDSYEQYF
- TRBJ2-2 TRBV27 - TGTGCCAGCAGTCTCCGGACACCCTCGGTCGGGGAGCTGTTTTTT CASSLRTPSVGELFF
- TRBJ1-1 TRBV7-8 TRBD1 TGTGCCAGCAGCTATAGGACAGGGAACACTGAAGCTTTCTTT CASSYRTGNTEAFF
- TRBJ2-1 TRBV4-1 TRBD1 TGCGCCAGCAGCCGGACAGGGGTTTACAATGAGCAGTTCTTC CASSRTGVYNEQFF
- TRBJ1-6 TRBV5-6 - TGTGCCAGCAGCTTATTGTCTGGGGCGAATTCACCCCTCCACTTT CASSLLSGANSPLHF
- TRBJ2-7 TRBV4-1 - TGCGCCAGCAGCCAAGATTCGTCTCGCTCGGGATCAGGCGAGCAGTACTTC CASSQDSSRSGSGEQYF
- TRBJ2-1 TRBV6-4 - TGTGCCAGCAGTGACTCTTCTTGGGATACCGACTCCTACAATGAGCAGTTCTTC CASSDSSWDTDSYNEQFF
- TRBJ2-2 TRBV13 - TGTGCCAGCAGCTCAGACAGTGCCGGGGAGCTGTTTTTT CASSSDSAGELFF
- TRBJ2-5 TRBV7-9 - TGTGCCAGCAGCTTAGGTGGTTCGGAGACCCAGTACTTC CASSLGGSETQYF
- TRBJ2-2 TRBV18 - TGTGCCAGCTCAACCGGGGAGCTGTTTTTT CASSTGELFF
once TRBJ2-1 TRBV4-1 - TGCGCCAGCAGCCAAAATCGGGCTACCTACAATGAGCAGTTCTTC CASSQNRATYNEQFF
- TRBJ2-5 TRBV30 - TGTGCCTGGGATTATAGCGGAGGTGTGGTGGAGACCCAGTACTTC CAWDYSGGVVETQYF